The entry below describes one T cell receptor (beta chain). Its antigen is not known. PBMCs stemmed from approximately 10 ml fresh peripheral blood. Germline-derived CDR1 and CDR2 are SGHTA and FQGNSA. Trimming took off 3 bases at V and 4 bases at J, with 12 bases between the two ends. The CDR3 has 14 residues. The data derive from a study of T cells in Graves' hyperthyroidism and ophthalmopathy. Overall study findings and caveats: Most expanded thyroid clonotypes above 0.001 also appeared in blood.

Amplified TCR beta CDR3 regions came from RNA transcripts. Initially, a first-round RT-PCR of the TCR CDR3 employed the HTBI primer set. TCRdb reanalysed the multiplex PCR reads using MiXCR and keeps one entry per CDR3 protein. The data contain under 600,000 distinct CDR3 sequences, 16% of them singletons. The chain uses TRBV7-2 and TRBJ2-5; D not resolved. The source material was blood. The receptor comes from a middle-aged woman with Graves' ophthalmopathy. The CDR3 reads CASSFLRARETQYF. The CDR3 nucleotides are TGTGCCAGCAGCTTTCTCCGGGCACGAGAGACCCAGTACTTC.